The rows below give T cell receptor beta chains drawn from one sample of a study of T cell responses to AZD1222 COVID-19 vaccine. Produced via immunoSEQ multiplex PCR; TCRdb's table is partial and in-frame only. The sample shows 90,000 to 150,000 clones, 70% to 90% of them seen only once. The source was peripheral blood, collected on day 0 of AZD1222 vaccination. All receptors come from an adult in good health. CDR3s include the opening cysteine and the closing phenylalanine or tryptophan. Each record gives: V gene, J gene, D gene, clone size, CDR3 protein, CDR3 DNA. D genes are given only for firm matches. Clone size, where shown, is once, few, many, or a class for clones that have expanded.

V gene: TRBV11-2
J gene: TRBJ1-5
D gene: NA
clone size: few
CDR3 protein: CASSLEAREGGNQPQHF
CDR3 DNA: TGTGCCAGCAGCTTAGAGGCCAGGGAAGGGGGCAATCAGCCCCAGCATTTT

V gene: TRBV11-2
J gene: TRBJ2-5
D gene: NA
clone size: NA
CDR3 protein: CASSASRGDGETQYF
CDR3 DNA: TGTGCCAGCAGCGCCTCACGAGGGGATGGGGAGACCCAGTACTTC

V gene: TRBV2
J gene: TRBJ2-1
D gene: TRBD2
clone size: NA
CDR3 protein: CASSDPTSGRAVNEQFF
CDR3 DNA: TGTGCCAGCAGTGACCCTACTAGCGGGAGGGCGGTAAATGAGCAGTTCTTC

V gene: TRBV6-1
J gene: TRBJ1-2
D gene: NA
clone size: NA
CDR3 protein: CASSEWGGGGYTF
CDR3 DNA: TGTGCCAGCAGTGAATGGGGAGGGGGAGGCTACACCTTC

V gene: TRBV24-1
J gene: TRBJ2-5
D gene: NA
clone size: NA
CDR3 protein: CATSDPTGVKETQYF
CDR3 DNA: TGTGCCACCAGTGACCCGACCGGAGTTAAAGAGACCCAGTACTTC

V gene: TRBV2
J gene: TRBJ2-7
D gene: NA
clone size: NA
CDR3 protein: CASRGPGNF
CDR3 DNA: TGTGCCAGCAGGGGGCCTGGAAACTTC

V gene: TRBV15
J gene: TRBJ2-1
D gene: TRBD2
clone size: NA
CDR3 protein: CATSLGLAGGLGHNEQFF
CDR3 DNA: TGTGCCACCTCGTTGGGACTAGCGGGAGGGCTAGGACACAATGAGCAGTTCTTC

V gene: TRBV13
J gene: TRBJ1-1
D gene: TRBD1
clone size: NA
CDR3 protein: CASSSQGTAEAFF
CDR3 DNA: TGTGCCAGCAGCTCACAGGGGACCGCAGAAGCTTTCTTT

V gene: TRBV12-3/TRBV12-4
J gene: TRBJ1-1
D gene: NA
clone size: NA
CDR3 protein: CASSVGGNTEAFF
CDR3 DNA: TGTGCCAGCAGTGTCGGGGGAAACACTGAAGCTTTCTTT

V gene: TRBV5-1
J gene: TRBJ1-5
D gene: NA
clone size: NA
CDR3 protein: CASSPRGIGNQPQHF
CDR3 DNA: TGCGCCAGCAGCCCTAGGGGAATCGGCAATCAGCCCCAGCATTTT

V gene: TRBV28
J gene: TRBJ2-7
D gene: NA
clone size: NA
CDR3 protein: CASSLGRTNEQYF
CDR3 DNA: TGTGCCAGCAGTTTAGGTCGGACGAACGAGCAGTACTTC

V gene: TRBV7-9
J gene: TRBJ2-5
D gene: TRBD2
clone size: NA
CDR3 protein: CASSLEVGTKETQYF
CDR3 DNA: TGTGCCAGCAGCTTAGAAGTCGGGACTAAGGAGACCCAGTACTTC

V gene: TRBV7-8
J gene: TRBJ2-5
D gene: NA
clone size: NA
CDR3 protein: CASSLVLETQYF
CDR3 DNA: TGTGCCAGCAGCTTAGTACTTGAGACCCAGTACTTC

V gene: TRBV6-5
J gene: TRBJ2-7
D gene: NA
clone size: NA
CDR3 protein: CASRAQDYEQYF
CDR3 DNA: TGTGCCAGCAGGGCACAGGACTACGAGCAGTACTTC

V gene: TRBV19
J gene: TRBJ2-2
D gene: NA
clone size: NA
CDR3 protein: CASSILTGAGTGELFF
CDR3 DNA: TGTGCCAGTAGTATACTGACAGGAGCCGGCACCGGGGAGCTGTTTTTT

V gene: TRBV4-1
J gene: TRBJ2-3
D gene: NA
clone size: NA
CDR3 protein: CASSQEGATQSTDTQYF
CDR3 DNA: TGCGCCAGCAGCCAGGAGGGGGCCACACAGAGCACAGATACGCAGTATTTT

V gene: TRBV7-9
J gene: TRBJ2-7
D gene: NA
clone size: NA
CDR3 protein: CASSLEWKPHEQYF
CDR3 DNA: TGTGCCAGCAGCTTAGAATGGAAACCCCACGAGCAGTACTTC

V gene: TRBV6-6
J gene: TRBJ1-1
D gene: NA
clone size: NA
CDR3 protein: CASSRGEAFF
CDR3 DNA: TGTGCCAGCTCGAGGGGGGAAGCTTTCTTT

V gene: TRBV6-5
J gene: TRBJ1-2
D gene: NA
clone size: once
CDR3 protein: CASRRGVIDGYTF
CDR3 DNA: TGTGCCAGCAGAAGAGGCGTGATCGATGGCTACACCTTC

V gene: TRBV28
J gene: TRBJ2-2
D gene: TRBD1
clone size: NA
CDR3 protein: CASSLIRTGDTGELFF
CDR3 DNA: TGTGCCAGCAGTTTAATAAGGACAGGGGACACCGGGGAGCTGTTTTTT

V gene: TRBV30
J gene: TRBJ1-3
D gene: NA
clone size: NA
CDR3 protein: CAWRGTSGNTIYF
CDR3 DNA: TGTGCCTGGAGGGGAACCTCTGGAAACACCATATATTTT

V gene: TRBV6-5
J gene: TRBJ1-2
D gene: TRBD1
clone size: NA
CDR3 protein: CASSYLRQGREDGYTF
CDR3 DNA: TGTGCCAGCAGTTACTTAAGACAGGGGAGGGAGGATGGCTACACCTTC

V gene: TRBV4-1
J gene: TRBJ1-1
D gene: TRBD1
clone size: once
CDR3 protein: CASSHPQGQLNMNTEAFF
CDR3 DNA: TGCGCCAGCAGCCACCCACAGGGGCAGTTAAACATGAACACTGAAGCTTTCTTT

V gene: TRBV5-1
J gene: TRBJ1-1
D gene: NA
clone size: NA
CDR3 protein: CASSLGYTLNTEAFF
CDR3 DNA: TGCGCCAGCAGCTTGGGGTACACCCTGAACACTGAAGCTTTCTTT

V gene: TRBV2
J gene: TRBJ1-2
D gene: TRBD1
clone size: NA
CDR3 protein: CASSGGTGKNYGYTF
CDR3 DNA: TGTGCCAGCAGTGGGGGGACAGGGAAGAACTATGGCTACACCTTC

V gene: TRBV6-5
J gene: TRBJ2-3
D gene: NA
clone size: NA
CDR3 protein: CASRLGFTDTQYF
CDR3 DNA: TGTGCCAGCAGGTTGGGCTTCACAGATACGCAGTATTTT

V gene: TRBV3-1/TRBV3-2
J gene: TRBJ2-1
D gene: NA
clone size: NA
CDR3 protein: CASSQEATPYNEQFF
CDR3 DNA: TGTGCCAGCAGCCAAGAAGCGACCCCTTACAATGAGCAGTTCTTC

V gene: TRBV28
J gene: TRBJ2-1
D gene: NA
clone size: NA
CDR3 protein: CASSRRSYNEQFF
CDR3 DNA: TGTGCCAGCAGCCGCCGGTCGTACAATGAGCAGTTCTTC

V gene: TRBV7-9
J gene: TRBJ1-1
D gene: NA
clone size: NA
CDR3 protein: CASSLKANTEAFF
CDR3 DNA: TGTGCCAGCAGCTTAAAGGCGAACACTGAAGCTTTCTTT

V gene: TRBV6-1
J gene: TRBJ2-1
D gene: TRBD1
clone size: NA
CDR3 protein: CASSEQSYRGGEQFF
CDR3 DNA: TGTGCCAGCAGTGAACAAAGTTACAGGGGTGGTGAGCAGTTCTTC

V gene: TRBV9
J gene: TRBJ2-2
D gene: NA
clone size: NA
CDR3 protein: CASSVGVASGELFF
CDR3 DNA: TGTGCCAGCAGCGTAGGTGTGGCATCCGGGGAGCTGTTTTTT

V gene: TRBV13
J gene: TRBJ2-4
D gene: NA
clone size: NA
CDR3 protein: CASSPRTVPGHDKNIQYF
CDR3 DNA: TGTGCCAGCAGCCCCCGGACTGTACCAGGCCACGACAAAAACATTCAGTACTTC

V gene: TRBV6-5
J gene: TRBJ2-5
D gene: NA
clone size: NA
CDR3 protein: CASRLGRQETQYF
CDR3 DNA: TGTGCCAGCCGATTGGGGCGCCAAGAGACCCAGTACTTC

V gene: TRBV5-4
J gene: TRBJ2-7
D gene: TRBD1
clone size: NA
CDR3 protein: CASSPKRGQGYEQYF
CDR3 DNA: TGTGCCAGCAGCCCCAAGAGAGGACAGGGGTACGAGCAGTACTTC

V gene: TRBV19
J gene: TRBJ1-2
D gene: NA
clone size: NA
CDR3 protein: CASSREGIYGYTF
CDR3 DNA: TGTGCCAGTAGTCGGGAGGGGATCTATGGCTACACCTTC

V gene: TRBV5-8
J gene: TRBJ2-5
D gene: TRBD2
clone size: NA
CDR3 protein: CASSPGLAEETQYF
CDR3 DNA: TGTGCCAGCAGCCCGGGACTAGCTGAAGAGACCCAGTACTTC

V gene: TRBV6-5
J gene: TRBJ2-7
D gene: NA
clone size: NA
CDR3 protein: CASSFLGGEQYF
CDR3 DNA: TGTGCCAGCAGTTTTCTGGGGGGCGAGCAGTACTTC

V gene: TRBV3-1/TRBV3-2
J gene: TRBJ1-2
D gene: NA
clone size: once
CDR3 protein: CASSQDRGGAYGYTF
CDR3 DNA: TGTGCCAGCAGCCAAGATCGGGGGGGAGCATATGGCTACACCTTC

V gene: TRBV30
J gene: TRBJ2-4
D gene: NA
clone size: once
CDR3 protein: CAWSQQGGTKNIQYF
CDR3 DNA: TGTGCCTGGAGCCAACAGGGAGGGACCAAAAACATTCAGTACTTC

V gene: TRBV5-4
J gene: TRBJ2-1
D gene: NA
clone size: NA
CDR3 protein: CASSLAVLAANEQFF
CDR3 DNA: TGTGCCAGCAGCTTGGCCGTTCTAGCTGCCAATGAGCAGTTCTTC